A selection of T cell receptor beta chains follows, all from one sample in a study of high-grade serous ovarian cancer treatment subgroups. The data were produced by immunoSEQ multiplex PCR, yet TCRdb's version contains in-frame clones alone and is incomplete. The sample has approximately 9,600 clones; roughly 78% are singletons. Sequencing was carried out using tumor tissue. These receptors were collected from a human donor with high-grade serous ovarian cancer. The CDR3 runs from the conserved cysteine through the conserved F or W. The D gene is left open where the match is weak. Rows may omit the clone size; those that give it use once, few, many or a size class.

TRBV11-3	TRBD2	.	16	TRBJ2-5	TGTGCCAGCAGCACCGGGACTAGCGGTCGGTTAGAGACCCAGTACTTC	CASSTGTSGRLETQYF
TRBV29-1	TRBD1	.	12	TRBJ1-1	TGCAGCGTGGCGGGGACAGGGGCACGGGCTTTCTTT	CSVAGTGARAFF
TRBV5-1	.	.	17	TRBJ1-3	TGCGCCAGCAGCTTCGGGGGAGGGCTCGATGCTGGAAACACCATATATTTT	CASSFGGGLDAGNTIYF
TRBV2	.	.	16	TRBJ2-3	TGTGCCAGCAGTGCTCACGAGACTGGAGCCGGGGGTACGCAGTATTTT	CASSAHETGAGGTQYF
TRBV2	TRBD1	.	13	TRBJ2-3	TGTGCCAGCGGGACAGATAGCACAGATACGCAGTATTTT	CASGTDSTDTQYF
TRBV6-6	TRBD2	.	16	TRBJ2-1	TGTGCCAGCAGTTATAACGGCGGGAGAGGTTACAATGAGCAGTTCTTC	CASSYNGGRGYNEQFF
TRBV21-1	.	.	15	TRBJ2-7	TGTGCCAGCAACTCAAGGGTCCTACCTACCTACGAGCAGTACTTC	CASNSRVLPTYEQYF
TRBV28	.	few	16	TRBJ1-5	TGTGCCAGCAGTCACCCGAGAGGGACACCTAATCAGCCCCAGCATTTT	CASSHPRGTPNQPQHF
TRBV7-6	.	.	12	TRBJ2-7	TGTGCCAGCAGCCCAGACGGGCACGAGCAGTACTTC	CASSPDGHEQYF
TRBV5-3	.	.	14	TRBJ1-5	TGTGCCAGCAGCTTGCATCAGCTAGCTCAGCCCCAGCATTTT	CASSLHQLAQPQHF
TRBV10-1	TRBD1	.	11	TRBJ2-1	TGCGCCACCGGACAGGCCAACGAGCAGTTCTTC	CATGQANEQFF
TRBV5-4	TRBD2	.	15	TRBJ2-1	TGTGCCAGCAGCTTGGCCCTACTAGCGGGAAATGAGCAGTTCTTC	CASSLALLAGNEQFF
TRBV11-2	TRBD1	.	16	TRBJ1-1	TGTGCCAGCAGCTTAGGGGGGGACAGGGTGCGCACTGAAGCTTTCTTT	CASSLGGDRVRTEAFF
TRBV28	.	.	13	TRBJ2-7	TGTGCCAGCATAGGGATGCCCCTCTACGAGCAGTACTTC	CASIGMPLYEQYF
TRBV7-2	TRBD2	.	17	TRBJ2-7	TGTGCCAGCAGCTTAGTTGGGACTAGCGGGAGCTCCTACGAGCAGTACTTC	CASSLVGTSGSSYEQYF
TRBV4-1	TRBD2	.	16	TRBJ2-5	TGCGCCAGCAGATCCGATAGCGGGAGCTTCCGAGAGACCCAGTACTTC	CASRSDSGSFRETQYF
TRBV28	.	once	16	TRBJ1-4	TGTGCCAGCAGCGACCAGACGGGACGGGAAAATGAAAAACTGTTTTTT	CASSDQTGRENEKLFF
TRBV5-6	.	.	15	TRBJ2-2	TGTGCCAGCAGCTCGCACCAAACGGGCACCGGGGAGCTGTTTTTT	CASSSHQTGTGELFF
TRBV7-2	TRBD1	.	15	TRBJ1-2	TGTGCCAGCAGCTCCGGACAGGGGGCTAGCTATGGCTACACCTTC	CASSSGQGASYGYTF
TRBV9	.	few	16	TRBJ1-4	TGTGCCAGCAGCGTAGATTGGGGCGGACTTAATGAAAAACTGTTTTTT	CASSVDWGGLNEKLFF
TRBV4-3	.	.	11	TRBJ2-1	TGCGCCAGCAGCCAAGTCGGATTGAAGTTCTTC	CASSQVGLKFF
TRBV14	TRBD2	few	16	TRBJ2-5	TGTGCCAGCAGCCCGCACTCAGCGGGGGAAAAAGAGACCCAGTACTTC	CASSPHSAGEKETQYF
TRBV19	TRBD1	once	16	TRBJ2-5	TGTGCCAGTAGTAGAGGGACAGGGGAGGGCCAAGAGACCCAGTACTTC	CASSRGTGEGQETQYF
TRBV29-1	.	.	14	TRBJ2-3	TGCAGCGTTGAAAACAGCATTGGGACAGATACGCAGTATTTT	CSVENSIGTDTQYF
TRBV9	TRBD2	few	16	TRBJ2-1	TGTGCCAGCAGTCAAACCGGGGGGGGGCCGGGCAATGAGCAGTTCTTC	CASSQTGGGPGNEQFF
TRBV4-3	TRBD1	.	15	TRBJ1-2	TGCGCCAGCAGCCAAGGGGGAACAGGGGGGTATGGCTACACCTTC	CASSQGGTGGYGYTF
TRBV7-9	.	.	13	TRBJ2-5	TGTGCCAGCAGCTTAGCACAGGAAGAGACCCAGTACTTC	CASSLAQEETQYF
TRBV15	.	.	16	TRBJ2-7	TGTGCCACCAGCAGAGATCGCTCCCTGGCCTCTTACGAGCAGTACTTC	CATSRDRSLASYEQYF
TRBV29-1	.	.	11	TRBJ2-3	TGCAGCGTTCCCTGGAGGGATACGCAGTATTTT	CSVPWRDTQYF
TRBV28	TRBD2	.	17	TRBJ2-6	TGTGCCAGCAGTCAACTAGCGGGAGATTCTGGGGCCAACGTCCTGACTTTC	CASSQLAGDSGANVLTF